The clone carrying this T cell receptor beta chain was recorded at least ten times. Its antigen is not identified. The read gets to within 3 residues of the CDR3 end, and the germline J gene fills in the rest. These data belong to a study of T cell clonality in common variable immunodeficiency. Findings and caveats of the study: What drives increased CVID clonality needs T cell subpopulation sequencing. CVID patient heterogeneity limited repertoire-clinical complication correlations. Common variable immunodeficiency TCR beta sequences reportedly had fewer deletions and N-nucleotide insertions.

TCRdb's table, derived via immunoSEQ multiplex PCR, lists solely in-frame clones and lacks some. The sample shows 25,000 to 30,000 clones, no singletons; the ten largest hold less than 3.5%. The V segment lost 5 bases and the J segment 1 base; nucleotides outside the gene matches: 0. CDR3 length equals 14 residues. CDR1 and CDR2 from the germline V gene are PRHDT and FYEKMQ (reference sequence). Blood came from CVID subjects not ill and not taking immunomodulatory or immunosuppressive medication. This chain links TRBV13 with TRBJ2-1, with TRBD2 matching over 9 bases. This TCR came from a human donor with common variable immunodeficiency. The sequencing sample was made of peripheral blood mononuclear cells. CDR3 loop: CASSLAGSYNEQFF. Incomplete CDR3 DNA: TGTGCCAGCAGCCTAGCGGGGTCCTACAATGAG.